The 28 T cell receptor beta chains below come from one sample, sequenced in a study of T cell responses to AZD1222 COVID-19 vaccine. Assay used: immunoSEQ multiplex PCR; TCRdb lists only in-frame clones, some missing. The table includes 75,000 to 100,000 clones, more than 75% detected once. The sample was peripheral blood, taken on day 0 of AZD1222 vaccination. All receptors derive from an adult in good health.

This chain links TRBV2 with TRBJ1-2, with 8 bases matching TRBD1. CDR3 length: 14 amino acids. V lost 6 bases, J lost 4 bases, and 7 bases stayed unmatched. The germline CDR1 and CDR2 sequences are SNHLY and FYNNEI. Here the CDR3 DNA reads TGTGCCAGCAGAATTGGACAGGGCCCCTATGGCTACACCTTC. Translated, it gives CASRIGQGPYGYTF.

The chain links TRBV10-3 to TRBJ1-2, with TRBD1 identical over 8 bases. The germline V gene encodes CDR1 ENHRY and CDR2 SYGVKD. J lost 0 bases, V lost 6 bases, and 3 bases had no gene match. The CDR3 extends over 14 amino acids. CDR3 nucleotides: TGTGCCATCAGGGACAGGGTCGCTAACTATGGCTACACCTTC. Residues: CAIRDRVANYGYTF.

The chain combines TRBV28 with TRBJ1-1; D is unresolved. Deletions cut 7 bases from V and 0 bases from J, with 12 bases between. The CDR3 spans 14 residues. Germline values: CDR1 MDHEN, CDR2 SYDVKM. CDR3 region: CASMDKLMNTEAFF. The CDR3 DNA reads as TGTGCCAGCATGGATAAGCTCATGAACACTGAAGCTTTCTTT.

J is TRBJ1-3 and V is TRBV5-5; no clear D gene. Deletions cut 0 bases from V and 0 bases from J, with 10 bases between. The germline CDR1 and CDR2 sequences are SGHKS and YYEKEE (reference sequence). The CDR3 covers 16 residues. CDR3 nucleotide sequence: TGTGCCAGCAGCTTGGTACAGATCCCCTCTGGAAACACCATATATTTT. Encoded protein: CASSLVQIPSGNTIYF.

The rearrangement links TRBV12-3 or TRBV12-4 to TRBJ1-1; D is undetermined. Trimming took off 8 bases at V and 0 bases at J, with 10 bases between the two ends. This CDR3 is built from 13 residues. The CDR3 is CASGRAMNTEAFF. CDR3 DNA sequence: TGTGCCAGCGGCAGAGCAATGAACACTGAAGCTTTCTTT.

In DNA form, the CDR3 reads TGTGCCAGCAGTGAAGGAGGGACCTATGGCTACACCTTC. This gives the protein CASSEGGTYGYTF. The J gene is TRBJ1-2, the V gene TRBV6-1; maybe TRBD1 (5 bases). CDR3 length: 13 amino acids. Germline CDR1 MNHNS, CDR2 SASEGT. Between the trimmed V and J ends, which lost 1 base and 4 bases, there was a span of 7 bases.

The chain is built from TRBV10-2 and TRBJ2-7, with 15 bases lining up with TRBD2. Germline V gives CDR1 WSHSY, CDR2 SAAADI. CDR3 size: 18 residues. The trim removed 5 bases at V and 0 bases at J, leaving 8 bases unmatched. CDR3 sequence: CASSPRTSGRANSYEQYF. CDR3 sequence (DNA): TGCGCCAGCAGTCCCCGGACTAGCGGGAGGGCCAACTCCTACGAGCAGTACTTC.

The chain is built from TRBV18 and TRBJ2-7; the D gene is possibly TRBD2 (5 bases). Germline-derived CDR1 and CDR2 are KGHSH and LQKENI. CDR3 length: 16 residues. V lost 5 bases and J 0 bases, leaving 17 bases between the germline ends. CDR3 region: CASSAGGSRISYEQYF. In DNA form, the CDR3 reads TGTGCCAGCTCAGCCGGCGGGTCGCGGATCTCCTACGAGCAGTACTTC.

The rearrangement links TRBV11-2 to TRBJ2-5; 14 nucleotides line up with TRBD2. CDR1 is SGHAT, CDR2 FQNNGV, per germline. Trimming cost V 7 bases and J 5 bases; bases outside gene matches: 18. The CDR3 length is 19 residues. The CDR3 DNA reads TGTGCCAGCACCCCATACCTAACCGGGACTAGCGGGAGAGAGGAGACCCAGTACTTC. This encodes CASTPYLTGTSGREETQYF.

The rearrangement links TRBV7-9 to TRBJ2-1; TRBD2 matches 10 bases. CDR3 length equals 16 residues. The germline V gene has CDR1 SEHNR and CDR2 FQNEAQ (reference sequence). J lost 4 bases, V lost 0 bases, and 3 bases had no gene match. The CDR3 is CASSLAGTSVYNEQFF. DNA of the CDR3: TGTGCCAGCAGCTTAGCGGGGACTAGCGTTTACAATGAGCAGTTCTTC.

The genes are TRBV18 and TRBJ2-6; D possibly matches TRBD1 or TRBD2 (7 bases each). In germline, CDR1 is KGHSH, CDR2 LQKENI. The CDR3 runs to 19 residues. V lost 1 base to trimming and J lost 0 bases, with 16 bases between them. The CDR3: CASSPLFQGGSSGANVLTF. The CDR3 DNA reads TGTGCCAGCTCACCACTTTTCCAGGGGGGGTCCTCTGGGGCCAACGTCCTGACTTTC.

This chain links TRBV19 with TRBJ1-5; D may be TRBD1 (5 bases). This CDR3 has 17 amino acids. V lost 6 bases and J 0 bases, leaving 18 bases between the germline ends. Germline CDR1 is LNHDA and CDR2 is SQIVND (reference sequence). This CDR3 is CASSPTRGGHSNQPQHF. The CDR3 bases are TGTGCCAGTAGCCCTACGAGGGGTGGACATAGCAATCAGCCCCAGCATTTT.

This clone was found a few times. The chain combines TRBV13 with TRBJ2-7; D remains ambiguous. The CDR3 extends over 14 amino acids. Trimming left V 0 bases short and J 2 bases short, with 8 bases between. Per germline, CDR1 PRHDT and CDR2 FYEKMQ (reference sequence). The CDR3 loop reads CASSLGLLTYEQYF. CDR3 DNA: TGTGCCAGCAGCTTAGGCCTCTTAACCTACGAGCAGTACTTC.

The gene calls are TRBV5-1 and TRBJ1-5; D ambiguous. With 0 bases removed from V and 7 bases from J, the gap between germline ends came to 14 bases. Germline V gene data show CDR1 as SGHRS and CDR2 as YFSETQ. The CDR3 contains 15 residues. CDR3 in amino acids: CASSLELGKGQPQHF. CDR3 sequence (DNA): TGCGCCAGCAGCTTGGAATTGGGCAAAGGACAGCCCCAGCATTTT.

The CDR3 DNA reads TGTGCCTGGACCAGGACAGTCATGAACACTGAAGCTTTCTTT. Protein sequence: CAWTRTVMNTEAFF. The rearrangement uses TRBV30 and TRBJ1-1; a weak D match, TRBD1 (6 bases). Between the trimmed V and J ends, which lost 4 bases and 0 bases, there was a span of 12 bases. The CDR3 contains 14 residues. From germline, CDR1 is GTSNPN and CDR2 SVGIG (reference sequence).

The chain joins TRBV30 to TRBJ2-7; no definite D call. In germline, CDR1 is GTSNPN, CDR2 SVGIG (reference sequence). The CDR3 spans 12 residues. Trimming shortened V by 1 base and J by 3 bases, and 7 bases separated the two germline ends. The CDR3 loop is CAWSAESYEQYF. CDR3 bases: TGTGCCTGGAGTGCGGAGAGCTACGAGCAGTACTTC.

This clone was seen just once. The chain links TRBV7-8 to TRBJ1-1; 12 bases map to TRBD1. J was trimmed by 4 bases and V by 1 base; bases with no gene match: 16. This CDR3 has 20 amino acids. Germline CDR1 is SGHVS and CDR2 is FQNEAQ. In DNA form, the CDR3 reads TGTGCCAGCAGCTTAGATTGGTGGACCGGGACAGGGGGCTCGGGCACTGAAGCTTTCTTT. Translated, it gives CASSLDWWTGTGGSGTEAFF.

V is TRBV30 and J is TRBJ1-2; a possible D gene is TRBD1 (5 bases). This CDR3 region has 13 residues. Trimming left V 8 bases short and J 5 bases short, with 18 bases between. CDR1 is GTSNPN and CDR2 is SVGIG in the germline V gene (reference sequence). The CDR3 spells CAQTGIQLYGYTF. The CDR3, as DNA: TGTGCCCAAACAGGCATACAATTGTATGGCTACACCTTC.

This clone was seen only a few times. This chain connects TRBV4-1 to TRBJ2-7, with TRBD2 identical over 8 bases. This CDR3 region has 18 residues. The V segment lost 1 base and the J segment 5 bases; nucleotides outside the gene matches: 16. Germline V gives CDR1 MGHRA, CDR2 YSYEKL. The CDR3 region is CASSQAALAGRLVHEQYF. The CDR3 nucleotides are TGCGCCAGCAGCCAAGCGGCTCTAGCGGGCCGGTTGGTCCACGAGCAGTACTTC.

The CDR3 loop is CASSLGDTSSGNTIYF. CDR3 sequence (DNA): TGCGCCAGCAGCTTGGGGGACACGAGCTCTGGAAACACCATATATTTT. The rearrangement uses TRBV5-1 and TRBJ1-3, with a weak D call TRBD1 (6 bases). The germline CDR1 and CDR2 sequences are SGHRS and YFSETQ. The CDR3 runs to 16 residues. Trimming took 0 bases from V and 0 from J, leaving 10 bases between them.

The chain couples TRBV7-3 to TRBJ2-3; 7 positions agree with TRBD1. There are 16 residues in the CDR3. Germline V CDR1 and CDR2: SGHTA, FQGTGA. J was trimmed by 3 bases and V by 2 bases; bases with no gene match: 8. The CDR3: CASSLGSGRGTDTQYF. In nucleotides, the CDR3 is TGTGCCAGCAGCTTAGGTTCGGGCAGGGGGACAGATACGCAGTATTTT.

The V and J genes are TRBV11-2 and TRBJ2-2; 7 nucleotides match TRBD1. CDR3 length equals 17 residues. CDR1 is SGHAT, CDR2 FQNNGV, per germline. V trimming: 2 bases; J trimming: 0 bases; junction bases outside the gene matches: 6. CDR3 sequence reads: CASSLPGGRSNTGELFF. CDR3 nucleotide sequence: TGTGCCAGCAGCTTACCAGGGGGTAGATCGAACACCGGGGAGCTGTTTTTT.

The V and J genes are TRBV28 and TRBJ1-2, with TRBD1 matching over 7 bases. The CDR3 totals 14 residues. Germline lookup yields CDR1 MDHEN and CDR2 SYDVKM. The V and J ends lost 4 bases and 6 bases, in that order; junction bases with no gene match: 8. CDR3 loop: CASSYLERGHGYTF. The DNA of the CDR3 is TGTGCCAGCAGTTACCTGGAGAGGGGGCATGGCTACACCTTC.

The genes are TRBV2 and TRBJ2-2, with D possibly being TRBD1 (5 bases). The CDR3 spans 14 residues. CDR1 and CDR2 from the germline V gene are SNHLY and FYNNEI. V was trimmed by 4 bases and J by 1 base, leaving 7 bases between them. The CDR3 nucleotides are TGTGCCAGCAGTGTTGACAGGAACACCGGGGAGCTGTTTTTT. Encoded protein: CASSVDRNTGELFF.

The V call is TRBV27, the J call TRBJ2-5; the D call may be TRBD1 or TRBD2 (5 bases each). The germline V and J ends were trimmed by 5 bases and 5 bases, with 12 bases remaining between them. Germline lookup yields CDR1 MNHEY and CDR2 SMNVEV (reference sequence). This CDR3 has 13 amino acids. CDR3 bases: TGTGCCAGCAGTCAGATTGAGGGGGAGACCCAGTACTTC. Amino acids: CASSQIEGETQYF.

The CDR3 sequence: CASSQESFSLADEQYF. In DNA form, the CDR3 reads TGTGCCAGCAGCCAAGAGTCTTTCAGTCTAGCGGACGAGCAGTACTTC. The chain uses TRBV4-2 and TRBJ2-7; 7 bases fit TRBD2. With 0 bases clipped from V and 5 bases from J, the junction kept 10 bases outside the gene matches. Germline V lookup: CDR1 LGHNA, CDR2 YNFKEQ. The CDR3 covers 16 residues.

The chain employs TRBV5-4 and TRBJ1-1; D not resolved. V was shortened by 0 bases and J by 6 bases, with 9 bases between the two germline ends. Per the germline V gene, CDR1 is SGHNT and CDR2 is YYREEE (reference sequence). The CDR3 covers 13 residues. CDR3 sequence: CASSLGGRAEAFF. The CDR3 nucleotides are TGTGCCAGCAGCTTGGGTGGGCGGGCTGAAGCTTTCTTT.

The V and J genes are TRBV5-1 and TRBJ2-1; 9 bases agree with TRBD2. Per the germline V gene, CDR1 is SGHRS and CDR2 is YFSETQ. V shed 4 bases and J 6 bases; nucleotides not matched to a gene: 11. CDR3 length: 16 amino acids. CDR3 nucleotide sequence: TGCGCCAGCAGCCCTTCGGCCGAGACTAGCGGCAATGAGCAGTTCTTC. It codes for CASSPSAETSGNEQFF. The full variable domain, rest sourced from reference TRBV5-1 and TRBJ2-1, is KAGVTQTPRYLIKTRGQQVTLSCSPISGHRSVSWYQQTPGQGLQFLFEYFSETQRNKGNFPGRFSGRQFSNSRSEMNVSTLELGDSALYLCASSPSAETSGNEQFFGPGTRLTVL.